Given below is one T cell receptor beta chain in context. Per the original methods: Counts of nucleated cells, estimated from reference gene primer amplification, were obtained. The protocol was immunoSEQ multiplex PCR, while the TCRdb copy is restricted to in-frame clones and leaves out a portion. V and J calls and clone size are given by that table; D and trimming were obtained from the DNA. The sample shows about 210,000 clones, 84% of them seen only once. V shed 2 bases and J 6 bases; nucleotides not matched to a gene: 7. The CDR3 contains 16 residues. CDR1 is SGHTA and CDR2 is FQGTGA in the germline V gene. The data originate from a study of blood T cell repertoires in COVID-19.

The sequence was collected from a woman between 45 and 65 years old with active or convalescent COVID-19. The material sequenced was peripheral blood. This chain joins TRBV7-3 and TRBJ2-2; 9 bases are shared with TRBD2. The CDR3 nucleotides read TGTGCCAGCAGCTTACATCAGCGGGAGGTTGCCGGGGAGCTGTTTTTT. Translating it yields CASSLHQREVAGELFF.